Listed here are 7 T cell receptor beta chains from one sample, sequenced in a study of circulating and synovial CD4+ cells in juvenile arthritis. Profiling relied on immunoSEQ multiplex PCR, and the TCRdb table lists in-frame clones only, not all of them. This table holds some 15,000 clones, approximately 88% found once. Sequencing input: CD4+ T cells from synovial fluid. The receptors were sampled from a human patient with juvenile idiopathic arthritis. Some clones in this sample may be carry-over from other donors' samples.

This clone was seen just once. The rearrangement uses TRBV30 and TRBJ2-6; D is possibly TRBD2 (6 bases). The CDR3 covers 17 residues. The germline V gene encodes CDR1 GTSNPN and CDR2 SVGIG (reference sequence). Trimming took 2 bases from V and 4 from J, leaving 18 bases between them. CDR3 sequence (DNA): TGTGCCTGGAGTCTGACAGTGGGAGGCTCCGGGGCCAACGTCCTGACTTTC. It is translated as CAWSLTVGGSGANVLTF. The full variable domain, its missing parts supplied by reference TRBV30 and TRBJ2-6, is SQTIHQWPATLVQPVGSPLSLECTVEGTSNPNLYWYRQAAGRGLQLLFYSVGIGQISSEVPQNLSASRPQDRQFILSSKKLLLSDSGFYLCAWSLTVGGSGANVLTFGAGSRLTVL.

This clone has a single count. V gene TRBV6-1 combines with J gene TRBJ2-7; possibly TRBD2 for D (6 bases). The CDR3 is 18 residues long. V shed 2 bases and J shed 3 bases, with 23 bases lying between them. Looked up from germline, CDR1 is MNHNS and CDR2 is SASEGT. DNA for the CDR3: TGTGCCAGCAGTGAATCAGGGCCAGCTTGGGGGGATTACTACGAGCAGTACTTC. This encodes CASSESGPAWGDYYEQYF.

The chain joins TRBV2 to TRBJ1-3; tentatively, D is TRBD1 (5 bases). V was clipped by 5 bases and J by 1 base, with 15 bases between them. Germline loops: CDR1 SNHLY, CDR2 FYNNEI. The CDR3 has 16 amino acids. Here the CDR3 DNA reads TGTGCCAGCAGTTACAGTGGGGCGGCTTCTGGAAACACCATATATTTT. Its translation: CASSYSGAASGNTIYF.

The CDR3 protein is CASSLGSGSSYEQYF. The CDR3 DNA sequence: TGTGCCAGCAGCTTAGGTAGCGGGAGCTCCTACGAGCAGTACTTC. The V gene is TRBV7-2, the J gene TRBJ2-7; 9 bases map to TRBD2. From germline, CDR1 is SGHTA and CDR2 FQGNSA. The length of the CDR3 is 15 residues. The V and J ends lost 1 base and 0 bases, in that order; junction bases with no gene match: 1.

The J gene is TRBJ1-1, the V gene TRBV21-1. TRBV21-1 is assigned pseudogene status. CDR3 length: 17 residues. Here the CDR3 reads CASSKVATSRGARGAFF. For the CDR3, the DNA is TGTGCCAGCAGCAAAGTCGCTACCAGCCGGGGGGCTCGAGGAGCTTTCTTT.

This rearrangement joins TRBV2 to TRBJ1-4; D is perhaps TRBD1 (5 bases). The V end lost 4 bases, the J end lost 3 bases, and 9 bases lay between the germline ends. This CDR3 is 14 amino acids long. Germline V CDR1 and CDR2: SNHLY, FYNNEI. The CDR3 DNA sequence: TGTGCCAGCAGTGTCAGGGTAGCTAATGAAAAACTGTTTTTT. This gives the protein CASSVRVANEKLFF.

The rearrangement links TRBV4-2 to TRBJ1-1, with D tentatively TRBD1 (5 bases). Trimming stripped 0 bases from V and 0 bases from J, with 5 bases between. The CDR3 runs to 14 residues. The germline CDR1 and CDR2 sequences are LGHNA and YNFKEQ. CDR3 residues: CASSQETVNTEAFF. The DNA of the CDR3 is TGTGCCAGCAGCCAAGAGACAGTGAACACTGAAGCTTTCTTT.